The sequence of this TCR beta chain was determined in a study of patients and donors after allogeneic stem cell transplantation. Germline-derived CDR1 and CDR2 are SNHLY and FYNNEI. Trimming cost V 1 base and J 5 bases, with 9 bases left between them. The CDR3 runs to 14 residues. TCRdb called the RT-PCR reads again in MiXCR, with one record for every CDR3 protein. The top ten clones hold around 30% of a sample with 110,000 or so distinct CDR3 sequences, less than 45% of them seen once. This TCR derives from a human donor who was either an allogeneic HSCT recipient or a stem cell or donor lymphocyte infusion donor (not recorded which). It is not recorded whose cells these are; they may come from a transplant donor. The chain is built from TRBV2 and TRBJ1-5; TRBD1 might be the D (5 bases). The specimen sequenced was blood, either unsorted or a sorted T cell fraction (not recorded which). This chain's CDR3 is CASSEGRGDQPQHF. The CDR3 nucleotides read TGTGCCAGCAGTGAAGGCCGGGGGGATCAGCCCCAGCATTTT.